The present T cell receptor beta chain was sequenced within a study of T cell clonotyping in hematopoietic cell transplantation. Notes on the study in general: Higher Inverse Simpson Index values in graft donor and pretransplant recipient predicted broader posttransplant TCR diversity.

As for this clone: The antigen remains unidentified.

The ends were cut back, 3 bases at V and 1 base at J, with 16 bases in the middle. The germline CDR1 and CDR2 sequences are SGDLS and YYNGEE. CDR3 length equals 17 residues. Profiling relied on immunoSEQ multiplex PCR, and the TCRdb table lists in-frame clones only, not all of them. The sample gives 29,000 or so clones, roughly nine tenths of which show up once; approximately 11% is in the top ten. This material consisted of PBMCs, taken 100 days after allogeneic stem cell transplant. The chain combines TRBV9 with TRBJ2-2; D is perhaps TRBD2 (6 bases). The TCR originated in a female patient aged 50-65 years who had an allogeneic stem cell transplant from a related donor, so the T cells may come from the graft donor. Some clones in this sample may be carry-over from other donors' samples. The CDR3 DNA is TGTGCCAGCAGCGACGGACTGGCCGGGGGGAACACCGGGGAGCTGTTTTTT. Protein product: CASSDGLAGGNTGELFF.